These 5 T cell receptor beta chains originate from one sample sequenced in a study of shared clonotypes between healthy human individuals (dated by TCRdb to the early 2020s). The library was built by means of the immunoSEQ multiplex PCR assay. This immuneACCESS table, as held by TCRdb, lists in-frame sequences with V and J called but not all clones. Of the missing ones, under half trace to an unresolved V gene in checked studies; the others have no known cause. This sample lists 2,500,000 or so clones; 90% to 95% were detected once. The ten largest clones take up roughly 0.36% of the sample. Sequences were obtained from naive CD4+ T cells from PBMCs. The cell subset or site label here, explained by the study, means: CD45RA+ positively selected. These receptors were collected from a man aged 18 to 30 in good health. Some clones in this sample may be carry-over from other donors' samples.

The V and J genes are TRBV29-1 and TRBJ2-1; unclear D gene. The CDR3 runs to 13 residues. V was cut by 4 bases and J by 7 bases, with 14 bases left in between. The V gene's germline CDR1 is SQVTM and CDR2 ANQGSEA. The CDR3 loop reads CSVAGLLINEQFF. The CDR3 region has the DNA TGCAGCGTTGCTGGGCTTTTAATTAATGAGCAGTTCTTC.

Turning to this clone: Other nucleotide sequences in the sample specify the same CDR3. The chain employs TRBV7-7 and TRBJ2-3; 12 nucleotides line up with TRBD2. Per germline, CDR1 SSHAT and CDR2 FNYEAQ (reference sequence). The length of the CDR3 is 15 residues. The J segment lost 3 bases and the V segment lost 4 bases, leaving 2 bases of the junction unmatched. The CDR3 reads CASSSGLAGTDTQYF. CDR3 nucleotides: TGTGCCAGCAGCTCAGGACTAGCGGGAACAGATACGCAGTATTTT.

The rearrangement links TRBV28 to TRBJ1-1; 8 bases are shared with TRBD1. Germline CDR1 is MDHEN and CDR2 is SYDVKM. The CDR3 is 14 residues long. The ends lost 5 bases at V and 4 bases at J; junction bases unmatched: 6. CDR3 amino acids: CASSAGGAGTEAFF. The CDR3 nucleotides are TGTGCCAGCAGTGCAGGGGGCGCGGGCACTGAAGCTTTCTTT. Full variable domain (outside the CDR3, taken from reference TRBV28 and TRBJ1-1): DVKVTQSSRYLVKRTGEKVFLECVQDMDHENMFWYRQDPGLGLRLIYFSYDVKMKEKGDIPEGYSVSREKKERFSLILESASTNQTSMYLCASSAGGAGTEAFFGQGTRLTVV.

Regarding this clone: The identical CDR3 is also encoded by other nucleotide sequences in the sample. The chain has TRBV2 and TRBJ2-3; no clear D. The V end was cut by 3 bases, the J end by 6 bases, with 7 bases between. This CDR3 has 12 residues. The germline gives CDR1 SNHLY, CDR2 FYNNEI. CDR3 nucleotides: TGTGCCAGCAGTGAGCTGGGGGATACGCAGTATTTT. Translating gives CASSELGDTQYF.

The J gene is TRBJ2-1, the V gene TRBV14; 12 positions match TRBD2. In germline, CDR1 is SGHDN, CDR2 FVKESK. Germline trimming cut 6 bases from V and 7 bases from J; bases unmatched to any gene: 13. This CDR3 is 17 amino acids long. The CDR3 bases are TGTGCCAGCAGTCAGGGACTAGCGGGTCCCGAGGGGAATGAGCAGTTCTTC. Translated, it gives CASSQGLAGPEGNEQFF.